This T cell receptor (beta chain) was sequenced in a study of blood T cells in healthy people across ages. Together with a sample-barcoded 5' primer, a J-beta primer mix was included in a second PCR lasting about 7 to 11 cycles. MiXCR, run by TCRdb on the 5' RACE reads, gives a single entry per CDR3 protein. The data hold roughly 700,000 distinct CDR3 sequences, with approximately 25% observed a single time. V shed 10 bases and J 2 bases; nucleotides not matched to a gene: 9. Germline values: CDR1 SEHNR, CDR2 FQNEAQ (reference sequence). The CDR3 has 16 residues. These data were also reused for a study on T cells of mothers and their children.

V usage is TRBV7-9 and J usage is TRBJ2-3, with 13 bases lining up with TRBD2. The TCR comes from a boy aged 5-17 years in good health. Sample: blood. CDR3 region: CATAQGLAGDTDTQYF. The CDR3 DNA reads TGTGCCACTGCTCAAGGACTAGCGGGGGACACAGATACGCAGTATTTT.